One and the same sample provided the 31 T cell receptor beta chains below, sequenced in a study of beta chain features in type 1 diabetes. Study observations and caveats: Significant though moderate, a shortening of TCRB CDR3s appeared in all four CD4+ subsets of Type 1 diabetes patients.

Their antigen targets remain unknown. Sequenced material consisted of expressed TCRB transcripts (all of the isolated RNA was reverse transcribed). Produced via immunoSEQ multiplex PCR; TCRdb's table is partial and in-frame only. The table has 600,000 or so clones, under 15% seen once. The sample was naive CD4+ T cells from blood. The receptor set was obtained from a man aged 30-40 years with type 1 diabetes.

The V gene is TRBV6-5, the J gene TRBJ1-3; D not certain. Germline CDR1 is MNHEY and CDR2 is SVGAGI. The V end was cut by 6 bases, the J end by 0 bases, with 9 bases between. The CDR3 is 14 residues long. The CDR3 coding sequence is TGTGCCAGCAGGAGGGCCTTCTCTGGAAACACCATATATTTT. It encodes CASRRAFSGNTIYF.

This clone has only a few counts. Written as DNA, the CDR3 is TGTGCCAGCAGCTCGAAGACAGGGGGCTCCCTTAGCAATCAGCCCCAGCATTTT. This sequence encodes CASSSKTGGSLSNQPQHF. This chain joins TRBV5-6 and TRBJ1-5; TRBD1 matches at 10 bases. The CDR3 spans 18 residues. The junction had 9 bases not matched to a gene; V was cut back by 3 bases and J by 0 bases. Germline CDR1 is SGHDT and CDR2 is YYEEEE.

The chain recombines TRBV7-2 with TRBJ2-5, with 7 positions matching TRBD1. The J segment lost 0 bases and the V segment lost 3 bases, leaving 4 bases of the junction unmatched. The germline CDR1 and CDR2 sequences are SGHTA and FQGNSA. This CDR3 is built from 15 residues. Here the CDR3 reads CASSLGQTYQETQYF. The DNA for the CDR3 is TGTGCCAGCAGCTTGGGACAGACGTACCAAGAGACCCAGTACTTC.

This clone has only a few counts. This chain uses TRBV9 with TRBJ1-1, with 7 bases identical to TRBD1. V lost 2 bases to trimming and J lost 10 bases; unmatched junction nucleotides: 5. CDR1 is SGDLS and CDR2 is YYNGEE in the germline V gene. The CDR3 sequence is 12 residues long. CDR3 in DNA: TGTGCCAGCAGCGTTCTGACAGGGAGAGCTTTCTTT. It translates to CASSVLTGRAFF.

V usage is TRBV28 and J usage is TRBJ2-7; TRBD1 aligns across 8 bases. Looked up from germline, CDR1 is MDHEN and CDR2 is SYDVKM. This CDR3 region has 14 residues. V lost 1 base, J lost 5 bases, and 4 bases stayed unmatched. The CDR3 coding sequence is TGTGCCAGCAGTTTATCAGGGGGCCTGAACGAGCAGTACTTC. Encoded protein: CASSLSGGLNEQYF.

This chain joins TRBV2 and TRBJ1-2; 10 bases map to TRBD1. The CDR3 contains 15 residues. V was pared by 4 bases and J by 8 bases, with 10 bases of the junction left unmatched. The germline CDR1 and CDR2 sequences are SNHLY and FYNNEI. For the CDR3, the DNA is TGTGCCAGCAGTGGCTCCGACAGGGGGCTACAAGGCTACACCTTC. Translation: CASSGSDRGLQGYTF. The variable domain in full, completed from reference TRBV2 and TRBJ1-2, reads EPEVTQTPSHQVTQMGQEVILRCVPISNHLYFYWYRQILGQKVEFLVSFYNNEISEKSEIFDDQFSVERPDGSNFTLKIRSTKLEDSAMYFCASSGSDRGLQGYTFGSGTRLTVV.

CDR3 protein: CASSLQATGELFF. CDR3 bases: TGTGCCAGCAGTTTACAGGCCACCGGGGAGCTGTTTTTT. The chain carries TRBV28 and TRBJ2-2; no clear D gene. V gave up 2 bases and J gave up 4 bases, with 5 bases separating them. The CDR3 loop spans 13 amino acids. The germline V gene encodes CDR1 MDHEN and CDR2 SYDVKM.

This clone appeared a few times. The chain has TRBV29-1 and TRBJ2-3; TRBD1 agrees at 7 bases. Germline CDR1 SQVTM, CDR2 ANQGSEA. V lost 8 bases to trimming and J lost 3 bases; unmatched junction nucleotides: 8. The CDR3 sequence is 13 residues long. The CDR3 coding sequence is TGCAGCACCTGGACAGGTAAAACAGATACGCAGTATTTT. Its protein is CSTWTGKTDTQYF.

J is TRBJ1-6 and V is TRBV4-3; possibly TRBD1 for D (5 bases). Per the germline V gene, CDR1 is LGHNA and CDR2 is YSLEER. The CDR3 is 15 residues long. With 0 bases removed from V and 7 bases from J, the gap between germline ends came to 10 bases. The chain's CDR3 is CASSQDRGGNSPLHF. In DNA, the CDR3 is TGCGCCAGCAGCCAAGATCGCGGGGGGAATTCACCCCTCCACTTT.

The sample holds a few counts of this clone. CDR3: CASSRDINQPQHF. CDR3 DNA: TGTGCCAGCAGTCGGGACATAAATCAGCCCCAGCATTTT. The chain has TRBV6-4 and TRBJ1-5; D is possibly TRBD1 (6 bases). The germline V and J ends were trimmed by 5 bases and 4 bases, with 9 bases remaining between them. The CDR3 totals 13 residues. Germline CDR1 is MRHNA and CDR2 is SNTAGT.

This clone was counted between two and nine times. V usage is TRBV4-1 and J usage is TRBJ1-3; TRBD1 agrees at 7 bases. The CDR3 contains 18 residues. J lost 4 bases, V lost 2 bases, and 14 bases had no gene match. Germline loops: CDR1 MGHRA, CDR2 YSYEKL. CDR3 in amino acids: CASSQTVGTDYGGNTIYF. For the CDR3, the DNA is TGCGCCAGCAGCCAAACGGTCGGGACAGATTACGGAGGAAACACCATATATTTT.

This clone has a handful of counts. The rearrangement uses TRBV7-3 and TRBJ1-1, with 7 bases matching TRBD1. Looked up from germline, CDR1 is SGHTA and CDR2 is FQGTGA. This CDR3 is built from 16 residues. Trimming cost V 4 bases and J 0 bases; bases outside gene matches: 8. The CDR3 nucleotides are TGTGCCAGCAGCTCCCGACAGGGTGGGATGAACACTGAAGCTTTCTTT. The encoded protein is CASSSRQGGMNTEAFF.

V gene TRBV7-2 combines with J gene TRBJ2-3; D is unclear. V gave up 6 bases and J gave up 2 bases, with 3 bases separating them. Germline V gene data show CDR1 as SGHTA and CDR2 as FQGNSA. This CDR3 is 11 amino acids long. The CDR3 loop reads CASRSTDTQYF. CDR3 in DNA: TGTGCCAGCAGGTCCACAGATACGCAGTATTTT.

The CDR3 is CSVEGDRLNTEAFF. CDR3 bases: TGCAGCGTTGAAGGGGACAGATTGAACACTGAAGCTTTCTTT. The chain joins TRBV29-1 to TRBJ1-1; 7 nucleotides agree with TRBD1. The CDR3 runs to 14 residues. Losses at the gene ends were 1 base for V and 0 bases for J; bases not matched to a gene: 2. The V gene's germline CDR1 is SQVTM and CDR2 ANQGSEA.

The chain links TRBV15 to TRBJ2-5, with 14 bases aligning to TRBD2. The CDR3 loop spans 18 amino acids. Germline V lookup: CDR1 LNHNV, CDR2 YYDKDF (reference sequence). V shed 1 base and J 0 bases; nucleotides not matched to a gene: 4. CDR3 nucleotides: TGTGCCACCAGCAGAGGGACTAGCGGGGGGAGTTACCAAGAGACCCAGTACTTC. Protein product: CATSRGTSGGSYQETQYF.

CDR3 sequence (DNA): TGCAGCGTTGAAGACGTGGGTAGGACTAGCGTCTCTAGCACAGATACGCAGTATTTT. Residues: CSVEDVGRTSVSSTDTQYF. The chain joins TRBV29-1 to TRBJ2-3; 9 nucleotides align to TRBD2. Germline V gene sequence: CDR1 SQVTM, CDR2 ANQGSEA. The CDR3 is made up of 19 amino acids. The V gene end was trimmed by 0 bases and the J gene end by 0 bases; junction bases not matched to a gene: 13.

This clone has only a few counts. The rearrangement uses TRBV29-1 and TRBJ2-5, with 10 bases identical to TRBD1. The CDR3 is 14 amino acids. Per the germline V gene, CDR1 is SQVTM and CDR2 is ANQGSEA. V shed 6 bases and J 0 bases; nucleotides not matched to a gene: 4. Written as DNA, the CDR3 is TGCAGCGTCCACGACAGGGGGCACCAAGAGACCCAGTACTTC. This sequence encodes CSVHDRGHQETQYF. Together with reference TRBV29-1 and TRBJ2-5, the CDR3 gives the full variable domain: SAVISQKPSRDICQRGTSLTIQCQVDSQVTMMFWYRQQPGQSLTLIATANQGSEATYESGFVIDKFPISRPNLTFSTLTVSNMSPEDSSIYLCSVHDRGHQETQYFGPGTRLLVL.

This chain links TRBV2 with TRBJ2-1, with D hard to call. Trimming removed 5 bases at V and 6 bases at J, with 8 bases between. Germline CDR1 reads SNHLY; CDR2 reads FYNNEI. The CDR3 totals 12 residues. CDR3 amino acids: CASSSMSNEQFF. CDR3 nucleotides: TGTGCCAGCAGTTCCATGAGCAATGAGCAGTTCTTC.

The table lists this clone with a few counts. J is TRBJ2-7 and V is TRBV5-1; no definite D call. The V gene's germline CDR1 is SGHRS and CDR2 YFSETQ. The ends were cut back, 0 bases at V and 2 bases at J, with 9 bases in the middle. The CDR3 length is 14 residues. The chain's CDR3 is CASSLAPSTYEQYF. As DNA, the CDR3 is TGCGCCAGCAGCTTGGCCCCCTCGACCTACGAGCAGTACTTC.

This clone was detected only a few times. The chain combines TRBV2 with TRBJ2-2; D is unresolved. This CDR3 spans 12 amino acids. Trimming cost V 7 bases and J 5 bases, with 8 bases left between them. CDR1 and CDR2 (germline): SNHLY, FYNNEI. The chain's CDR3 is CASTLDTGELFF. DNA of the CDR3: TGTGCCAGCACTCTGGATACCGGGGAGCTGTTTTTT.

This clone has more than one count but fewer than ten. This chain links TRBV7-9 with TRBJ2-7, with 8 bases fitting TRBD1. Germline CDR1 SEHNR, CDR2 FQNEAQ (reference sequence). The length of the CDR3 is 15 residues. The V and J ends lost 1 base and 0 bases, in that order; junction bases with no gene match: 2. The CDR3 region has the DNA TGTGCCAGCAGCTTAGGGGACAGGAACTCCTACGAGCAGTACTTC. Its translation: CASSLGDRNSYEQYF.

This clone appeared a few times. The chain recombines TRBV19 with TRBJ1-5; 8 bases are a match to TRBD1. The CDR3 is 15 amino acids. The trim removed 7 bases at V and 5 bases at J, leaving 10 bases unmatched. Germline V gene lookup returns CDR1 LNHDA and CDR2 SQIVND (reference sequence). The CDR3 DNA follows: TGTGCCAGTACATTACAGGGGGAAAGCCATCAGCCCCAGCATTTT. This translates into CASTLQGESHQPQHF. Variable domain in full (rest from reference TRBV19 and TRBJ1-5): DGGITQSPKYLFRKEGQNVTLSCEQNLNHDAMYWYRQDPGQGLRLIYYSQIVNDFQKGDIAEGYSVSREKKESFPLTVTSAQKNPTAFYLCASTLQGESHQPQHFGDGTRLSIL.

This chain links TRBV2 with TRBJ2-1; D is perhaps TRBD2 (5 bases). CDR1 and CDR2 (germline): SNHLY, FYNNEI. Trimming cost V 6 bases and J 1 base, with 7 bases left between them. The CDR3 loop spans 13 amino acids. CDR3 sequence reads: CASRWESYNEQFF. CDR3 coding DNA: TGTGCCAGCAGGTGGGAGTCCTACAATGAGCAGTTCTTC.

The chain employs TRBV7-9 and TRBJ1-2; 8 bases are shared with TRBD1. The CDR3 spans 14 residues. V lost 4 bases, J lost 3 bases, and 4 bases stayed unmatched. Germline V CDR1 and CDR2: SEHNR, FQNEAQ (reference sequence). CDR3 residues: CASSSGQGYYGYTF. In DNA form, the CDR3 reads TGTGCCAGCAGCTCCGGACAGGGTTACTATGGCTACACCTTC.

CDR3 residues: CASKGRVMGAFF. The CDR3 DNA reads TGTGCCAGCAAAGGGCGTGTAATGGGAGCTTTCTTT. The gene calls are TRBV27 and TRBJ1-1; D uncertain. Germline V CDR1 and CDR2: MNHEY, SMNVEV (reference sequence). The CDR3 is 12 residues long. The V end was cut by 7 bases, the J end by 10 bases, with 16 bases between.

This chain joins TRBV9 and TRBJ2-5, with 10 bases that match TRBD1. CDR1 is SGDLS, CDR2 YYNGEE, per germline. V shed 3 bases, J shed 3 bases, and the junction held 2 bases outside the gene matches. This CDR3 contains 14 residues. In DNA, the CDR3 is TGTGCCAGCAGCGCGGACAGGGGGAAAGAGACCCAGTACTTC. The encoded protein is CASSADRGKETQYF.

This clone occurred a few times. This chain connects TRBV6-5 to TRBJ1-1, with D unresolved. CDR3 length: 13 amino acids. V was trimmed by 2 bases and J by 2 bases, leaving 6 bases between them. Looked up from germline, CDR1 is MNHEY and CDR2 is SVGAGI. Here the CDR3 DNA reads TGTGCCAGCAGTTACGCCCCAAACACTGAAGCTTTCTTT. Encoded protein: CASSYAPNTEAFF.

This clone was seen a handful of times. The V call is TRBV29-1, the J call TRBJ1-5; TRBD1 aligns across 7 bases. The CDR3 is 14 amino acids. Germline CDR1 and CDR2: SQVTM and ANQGSEA. Trimming took 6 bases from V and 0 from J; bases not matched to a gene: 5. The CDR3 nucleotides are TGCAGCGTAGGGACAGCTTATAGCAATCAGCCCCAGCATTTT. Translation gives CSVGTAYSNQPQHF.

This clone was seen a few times. The chain couples TRBV19 to TRBJ1-2; D remains unclear. V shed 6 bases and J shed 3 bases, with 11 bases lying between them. Germline V gene data show CDR1 as LNHDA and CDR2 as SQIVND (reference sequence). The CDR3 is 13 amino acids. The CDR3 bases are TGTGCCAGTAGCCTAGACCGAGACTATGGCTACACCTTC. This codes for CASSLDRDYGYTF. The variable domain in full, with the rest retrieved from reference TRBV19 and TRBJ1-2, is DGGITQSPKYLFRKEGQNVTLSCEQNLNHDAMYWYRQDPGQGLRLIYYSQIVNDFQKGDIAEGYSVSREKKESFPLTVTSAQKNPTAFYLCASSLDRDYGYTFGSGTRLTVV.

The rearrangement joins TRBV14 to TRBJ1-1, with D maybe TRBD1 (5 bases). CDR3 size: 19 residues. CDR1 and CDR2 from the germline V gene are SGHDN and FVKESK. Trimming cost V 1 base and J 0 bases, with 21 bases left between them. The CDR3 here is CASSQVWGKQVGLNTEAFF. In DNA form, the CDR3 reads TGTGCCAGCAGCCAAGTTTGGGGGAAACAGGTCGGATTGAACACTGAAGCTTTCTTT.

This clone turned up a few times. V usage is TRBV19 and J usage is TRBJ2-3; 7 nucleotides line up with TRBD1. The CDR3 consists of 14 residues. With V trimmed by 5 bases and J by 4 bases, 6 bases remained unmatched. Germline V lookup: CDR1 LNHDA, CDR2 SQIVND (reference sequence). The CDR3 region is CASSLPTGSDTQYF. In DNA form, the CDR3 reads TGTGCCAGTAGTCTACCGACAGGGTCAGATACGCAGTATTTT. The variable domain in full, with the rest retrieved from reference TRBV19 and TRBJ2-3, is DGGITQSPKYLFRKEGQNVTLSCEQNLNHDAMYWYRQDPGQGLRLIYYSQIVNDFQKGDIAEGYSVSREKKESFPLTVTSAQKNPTAFYLCASSLPTGSDTQYFGPGTRLTVL.